This T cell receptor (beta chain) was recorded in a study of T cell responses to AZD1222 COVID-19 vaccine. For the study at large: The study pooled second doses at about 4 or about 12 weeks. Study outcomes and limitations: The span of vaccine-associated CD4 TCRs extended across spike, with dominance at 160-218 and 743-854. Donors were chiefly white British, with a greater number of females, and clonal diversity was perhaps underestimated. The study sampled repertoires only after the peak T cell response.

The germline V gene has CDR1 SGHRS and CDR2 YFSETQ. This CDR3 is 15 amino acids long. The V and J ends lost 5 bases and 1 base respectively, with 15 bases between them. The method was immunoSEQ multiplex PCR; TCRdb's version includes in-frame clones alone and lacks a portion of them. The sample yields 140,000 to 150,000 clones, about 87% seen once. Comments on this clone: The antigen is undetermined.

The TCR comes from an adult in good health. The rearrangement links TRBV5-1 to TRBJ1-1; D is undetermined. Sequencing was performed on peripheral blood, taken on day 0 of AZD1222 vaccination. CDR3 region: CASRRAPSQNTEAFF. The DNA of the CDR3 is TGCGCCAGCAGGCGGGCACCTAGTCAGAACACTGAAGCTTTCTTT.